These 20 T cell receptor beta chains originate from one sample sequenced in a study of blood T cell repertoires in COVID-19. Data came from immunoSEQ multiplex PCR; TCRdb stores just in-frame clones and leaves some out. Among over 100,000 clones listed, 84% were seen once. Sequencing used peripheral blood. All receptors come from a woman aged 50 to 65 with acute or convalescent COVID-19.

The chain carries TRBV7-2 and TRBJ1-3; D unresolved. The CDR3 covers 12 residues. Germline V lookup: CDR1 SGHTA, CDR2 FQGNSA. V shed 5 bases and J shed 4 bases, with 6 bases lying between them. The CDR3 region is CASSLQGNTIYF. DNA for the CDR3: TGTGCCAGCAGCCTCCAGGGAAACACCATATATTTT.

The chain has TRBV7-2 and TRBJ1-1; D is undetermined. V was clipped by 0 bases and J by 6 bases, with 14 bases between them. The CDR3 has 15 residues. Germline V CDR1 and CDR2: SGHTA, FQGNSA. CDR3 loop: CASSLARGPVAEAFF. CDR3 in DNA: TGTGCCAGCAGCTTAGCGCGAGGGCCGGTGGCTGAAGCTTTCTTT.

Written as DNA, the CDR3 is TGTGCCAGCAGCAATAGCGGGGGGGCTCTTTCTTTTAATACGCAGTATTTT. It specifies CASSNSGGALSFNTQYF. V usage is TRBV5-4 and J usage is TRBJ2-3, with 11 bases matching TRBD2. Germline V gives CDR1 SGHNT, CDR2 YYREEE (reference sequence). V shed 4 bases, J shed 7 bases, and the junction held 14 bases outside the gene matches. The CDR3 spans 17 residues.

On this clone itself: The sample contains more than one DNA sequence encoding this CDR3. The V gene is TRBV3-1 (or the pseudogene TRBV3-2), the J gene TRBJ1-2; 10 bases fit TRBD1. Trimming cost V 1 base and J 5 bases; bases outside gene matches: 1. This CDR3 has 14 amino acids. Looked up from germline, CDR1 is LGHDT and CDR2 is YNNKEL (reference sequence). CDR3 region: CASSQAGQGYGYTF. CDR3 sequence (DNA): TGTGCCAGCAGCCAAGCGGGACAGGGGTATGGCTACACCTTC.

The chain has TRBV24-1 and TRBJ2-3; D unresolved. V gave up 4 bases and J gave up 3 bases, with 13 bases separating them. Germline V gene lookup returns CDR1 KGHDR and CDR2 SFDVKD. This CDR3 region has 15 residues. The CDR3 sequence is CATSDSWIRTDTQYF. CDR3 bases: TGTGCCACCAGTGACTCCTGGATCAGGACAGATACGCAGTATTTT.

The chain recombines TRBV7-3 with TRBJ2-7; 7 nucleotides agree with TRBD1. The J segment lost 0 bases and the V segment lost 3 bases, leaving 17 bases of the junction unmatched. The germline V gene has CDR1 SGHTA and CDR2 FQGTGA. The CDR3 has 19 amino acids. The CDR3 region has the DNA TGTGCCAGCAGCTTTCGGACAGGACAAATCTTCTATCCCTCCTACGAGCAGTACTTC. Translating gives CASSFRTGQIFYPSYEQYF. Based on the CDR3 plus reference TRBV7-3 and TRBJ2-7, the full variable domain is GAGVSQTPSNKVTEKGKYVELRCDPISGHTALYWYRQSLGQGPEFLIYFQGTGAADDSGLPNDRFFAVRPEGSVSTLKIQRTERGDSAVYLCASSFRTGQIFYPSYEQYFGPGTRLTVT.

The DNA for the CDR3 is TGTGCCAGCGTATGGAGACCTACTGAAGCTTTCTTT. This gives the protein CASVWRPTEAFF. This chain uses TRBV6-5 with TRBJ1-1; D unresolved. From germline, CDR1 is MNHEY and CDR2 SVGAGI. Trimming took off 8 bases at V and 5 bases at J, with 12 bases between the two ends. This CDR3 has 12 residues.

This chain connects TRBV11-2 to TRBJ2-6, with D possibly TRBD1 on 5 matching bases. From germline, CDR1 is SGHAT and CDR2 FQNNGV. The ends were cut back, 5 bases at V and 4 bases at J, with 15 bases in the middle. The CDR3 runs to 16 residues. The CDR3 coding sequence is TGTGCCAGCAGCGCGCCGGGCAGGGCCGGGGCCAACGTCCTGACTTTC. It specifies CASSAPGRAGANVLTF.

The chain combines TRBV5-1 with TRBJ1-1, with 10 bases aligning to TRBD1. The CDR3 extends over 14 amino acids. Trimming took 0 bases from V and 5 from J; bases not matched to a gene: 1. Germline V gene lookup returns CDR1 SGHRS and CDR2 YFSETQ. The CDR3 sequence: CASSLGQGATEAFF. The CDR3 DNA reads TGCGCCAGCAGCTTGGGACAGGGGGCGACTGAAGCTTTCTTT.

The chain combines TRBV5-8 with TRBJ1-2; possible D gene TRBD1, 6 bases. Germline V lookup: CDR1 SGHTS, CDR2 YDEGEE. The germline V and J ends were trimmed by 6 bases and 5 bases, with 26 bases remaining between them. This CDR3 contains 17 residues. CDR3 coding DNA: TGTGCCAGCATCATGGGGGGGCCAGCCGACCAACCTTATGGCTACACCTTC. Its protein is CASIMGGPADQPYGYTF. Complete variable domain (other parts from reference TRBV5-8 and TRBJ1-2): EAGVTQSPTHLIKTRGQQATLRCSPISGHTSVYWYQQALGLGLQFLLWYDEGEERNRGNFPPRFSGRQFPNYSSELNVNALELEDSALYLCASIMGGPADQPYGYTFGSGTRLTVV.

This rearrangement joins TRBV28 to TRBJ2-7; 10 bases line up with TRBD1. Germline trimming cut 5 bases from V and 3 bases from J; bases unmatched to any gene: 10. CDR1 is MDHEN, CDR2 SYDVKM, per germline. The CDR3 spans 16 residues. The CDR3 reads CASSAPGQGLNYEQYF. CDR3 DNA sequence: TGTGCCAGCAGTGCACCGGGACAGGGGTTGAACTACGAGCAGTACTTC. Complete variable domain (other parts from reference TRBV28 and TRBJ2-7): DVKVTQSSRYLVKRTGEKVFLECVQDMDHENMFWYRQDPGLGLRLIYFSYDVKMKEKGDIPEGYSVSREKKERFSLILESASTNQTSMYLCASSAPGQGLNYEQYFGPGTRLTVT.

The chain combines TRBV21-1 with TRBJ1-5. TRBV21-1 is shown as a pseudogene. CDR3 length: 17 residues. The CDR3 loop is CASSNPGSRPDNQPQHF. The CDR3 nucleotides read TGTGCCAGCAGCAACCCGGGGAGCCGACCGGATAATCAGCCCCAGCATTTT.

This clone was found a few times. The chain links TRBV5-4 to TRBJ1-6, with 7 nucleotides matching TRBD1. In germline, CDR1 is SGHNT, CDR2 YYREEE (reference sequence). Trimming cost V 5 bases and J 6 bases; bases outside gene matches: 5. This CDR3 has 14 residues. The CDR3 protein is CASRPQGLNSPLHF. As DNA, the CDR3 is TGTGCCAGCAGGCCACAGGGGCTTAATTCACCCCTCCACTTT.

The genes are TRBV2 and TRBJ1-2; tentatively, D is TRBD1 (5 bases). CDR1 is SNHLY, CDR2 FYNNEI, per germline. V was trimmed by 6 bases and J by 4 bases, leaving 18 bases between them. CDR3 size: 15 residues. CDR3 residues: CASRLGLDRTYGYTF. The CDR3 bases are TGTGCCAGCAGATTGGGGTTAGACAGAACCTATGGCTACACCTTC.

The J gene is TRBJ2-3, the V gene TRBV9, with D unclear. V was clipped by 0 bases and J by 2 bases, with 4 bases between them. CDR3 length equals 13 residues. Looked up from germline, CDR1 is SGDLS and CDR2 is YYNGEE. The CDR3 DNA reads TGTGCCAGCAGCGTAGTTTACACAGATACGCAGTATTTT. It codes for CASSVVYTDTQYF.

V usage is TRBV4-2 and J usage is TRBJ1-2; D not resolved. Trimming removed 0 bases at V and 2 bases at J, with 10 bases between. Germline V gene lookup returns CDR1 LGHNA and CDR2 YNFKEQ. CDR3 length: 15 amino acids. This CDR3 reads CASSQETGLNYGYTF. The CDR3 coding sequence is TGTGCCAGCAGCCAAGAAACGGGTTTGAACTATGGCTACACCTTC.

The gene calls are TRBV5-1 and TRBJ1-4; D not certain. The V end was cut by 0 bases, the J end by 4 bases, with 16 bases between. Germline CDR1 SGHRS, CDR2 YFSETQ. This CDR3 comprises 17 residues. CDR3 coding DNA: TGCGCCAGCAGCTTGGGTTTCCCAAGACGGAGTAATGAAAAACTGTTTTTT. This encodes CASSLGFPRRSNEKLFF.

The gene calls are TRBV11-1 and TRBJ2-7, with D maybe TRBD2 (6 bases). CDR1 SGHAT and CDR2 FQDESV come from the germline V gene (reference sequence). The CDR3 sequence is 14 residues long. Trimming removed 5 bases at V and 6 bases at J, with 17 bases between. As DNA, the CDR3 is TGTGCCAGCAGCCCGGGGGTTGGACCCTCCGAGCAGTACTTC. This sequence encodes CASSPGVGPSEQYF. Variable domain in full (rest from reference TRBV11-1 and TRBJ2-7): EAEVAQSPRYKITEKSQAVAFWCDPISGHATLYWYRQILGQGPELLVQFQDESVVDDSQLPKDRFSAERLKGVDSTLKIQPAELGDSAMYLCASSPGVGPSEQYFGPGTRLTVT.

This sequence joins TRBV11-2 and TRBJ2-7; 10 nucleotides agree with TRBD2. CDR3 length: 17 amino acids. The V segment lost 2 bases and the J segment 4 bases; nucleotides outside the gene matches: 11. CDR1 is SGHAT, CDR2 FQNNGV, per germline. The CDR3 region has the DNA TGTGCCAGCAGCTTAACTAGCGGGGACTCGTTCCCTTACGAGCAGTACTTC. Residues: CASSLTSGDSFPYEQYF.

The chain links TRBV14 to TRBJ2-7; weak D call: TRBD2 (6 bases). Germline CDR1 and CDR2: SGHDN and FVKESK. Trimming took 3 bases from V and 4 from J, leaving 19 bases between them. The CDR3 spans 16 residues. In nucleotides, the CDR3 is TGTGCCAGCAGCCACGCCGGAGGGGTTTTCGGTTACGAGCAGTACTTC. Protein product: CASSHAGGVFGYEQYF.